This T cell receptor beta chain was recovered during a study of cytomegalovirus exposure and HLA in healthy donors. The CDR3 is made up of 15 amino acids. CDR1 and CDR2 from the germline V gene are SGHNT and YYREEE (reference sequence). V lost 4 bases, J lost 4 bases, and 5 bases stayed unmatched. Overall study results and limits: Earlier findings revealed that most TCR beta V segments proved productive either about 87% or about 30% of the time. Reportedly, cytomegalovirus status was diagnosed with high sensitivity and specificity. Based on reports, TCR beta sequences accurately predicted HLA-A and HLA-B alleles for most subjects.

60 Vbeta and 13 Jbeta primers were used in PCR. Assay used: immunoSEQ multiplex PCR; TCRdb lists only in-frame clones, some missing. This table has about 36,000 clones, over 60% appearing once. This clone was found a few times. Its antigen is unidentified. Sequenced sample: PBMCs. The sequence was obtained from a man between 25 and 39 years old in good health and CMV-seronegative. The V call is TRBV5-4, the J call TRBJ2-1; 10 bases line up with TRBD2. CDR3 protein: CASSTGLAEYNEQFF. The CDR3 DNA follows: TGTGCCAGCAGCACAGGACTAGCGGAGTACAATGAGCAGTTCTTC.